These T cell receptor beta chains were read from a single sample in a study of T cells in localized non-small cell lung cancer. Libraries were prepared by immunoSEQ multiplex PCR; TCRdb keeps only in-frame clonotypes and omits some of them. The sample includes almost 40,000 clones, 79% seen only once; the top ten take approximately 35%. Sequenced material: PBMCs, taken before any cancer treatment. Receptors originate from a woman between 35 and 75 years old with stage II squamous cell lung carcinoma. The CDR3 runs from the conserved cysteine through the conserved F or W. Fields, in order: D gene, clone size, V gene, J gene, CDR3 protein, CDR3 DNA. A D gene is named only where the DNA matches it firmly. For some rows the clone size is stated as once, few or many, or as a class when expanded; others skip it.

d_gene: -; abundance: -; v_gene: TRBV28; j_gene: TRBJ2-1; CDR3aa: CASHDRGLGYNEQFF; CDR3nt: TGTGCCAGCCACGACCGAGGGCTCGGGTACAATGAGCAGTTCTTC
d_gene: -; abundance: -; v_gene: TRBV7-2; j_gene: TRBJ1-5; CDR3aa: CASSLAGANNQPQHF; CDR3nt: TGTGCCAGCAGCTTAGCAGGGGCTAACAATCAGCCCCAGCATTTT
d_gene: -; abundance: many; v_gene: TRBV7-9; j_gene: TRBJ2-2; CDR3aa: CASSLGTNTGELFF; CDR3nt: TGTGCCAGCAGCCTTGGCACGAACACCGGGGAGCTGTTTTTT
d_gene: TRBD1; abundance: many; v_gene: TRBV6-5; j_gene: TRBJ2-4; CDR3aa: CASSFDRENIQYF; CDR3nt: TGTGCCAGCAGTTTCGACAGGGAGAACATTCAGTACTTC
d_gene: TRBD1; abundance: once; v_gene: TRBV19; j_gene: TRBJ1-2; CDR3aa: CASSITGTGDGYTF; CDR3nt: TGTGCCAGTAGTATTACCGGGACAGGGGATGGCTACACCTTC
d_gene: -; abundance: -; v_gene: TRBV7-2; j_gene: TRBJ1-2; CDR3aa: CASSSPGGPNYGYTF; CDR3nt: TGTGCCAGCAGCTCTCCCGGGGGTCCTAACTATGGCTACACCTTC
d_gene: -; abundance: large; v_gene: TRBV27; j_gene: TRBJ1-4; CDR3aa: CASSLSSNNEKLFF; CDR3nt: TGTGCCAGCAGTTTATCTTCCAATAATGAAAAACTGTTTTTT
d_gene: -; abundance: few; v_gene: TRBV10-3; j_gene: TRBJ2-5; CDR3aa: CAISDREGTGKETQYF; CDR3nt: TGTGCCATCAGTGATCGAGAGGGAACGGGAAAAGAGACCCAGTACTTC
d_gene: -; abundance: -; v_gene: TRBV13; j_gene: TRBJ2-7; CDR3aa: CASSAPGSYEQYF; CDR3nt: TGTGCCAGCAGCGCCCCAGGCTCCTACGAGCAGTACTTC
d_gene: -; abundance: -; v_gene: TRBV11-3; j_gene: TRBJ1-2; CDR3aa: CASSEQGGRGYTF; CDR3nt: TGTGCCAGCAGCGAACAGGGAGGCCGGGGCTACACCTTC
d_gene: -; abundance: -; v_gene: TRBV19; j_gene: TRBJ2-2; CDR3aa: CASKPGQGLTGELFF; CDR3nt: TGTGCCAGTAAGCCGGGACAAGGTCTCACCGGGGAGCTGTTTTTT
d_gene: -; abundance: -; v_gene: TRBV7-9; j_gene: TRBJ1-5; CDR3aa: CASSTSGTWDQPQHF; CDR3nt: TGTGCCAGCAGCACATCCGGGACATGGGATCAGCCCCAGCATTTT
d_gene: -; abundance: few; v_gene: TRBV28; j_gene: TRBJ2-5; CDR3aa: CASSLLSGTAKETQYF; CDR3nt: TGTGCCAGCAGTCTTCTATCCGGGACTGCGAAAGAGACCCAGTACTTC
d_gene: TRBD2; abundance: -; v_gene: TRBV6-5; j_gene: TRBJ2-7; CDR3aa: CASSYNQRLAGEGQYF; CDR3nt: TGTGCCAGCAGTTATAATCAGCGACTAGCGGGAGAGGGACAGTACTTC
d_gene: TRBD1; abundance: few; v_gene: TRBV6-6; j_gene: TRBJ2-1; CDR3aa: CASRTGDRSSYNEQFF; CDR3nt: TGTGCCAGCAGGACTGGGGACAGGAGCTCCTACAATGAGCAGTTCTTC
d_gene: -; abundance: -; v_gene: TRBV19; j_gene: TRBJ1-1; CDR3aa: CASSNLGSENTEAFF; CDR3nt: TGTGCCAGTAGTAACTTGGGGTCAGAAAACACTGAAGCTTTCTTT
d_gene: TRBD2; abundance: -; v_gene: TRBV19; j_gene: TRBJ2-2; CDR3aa: CASSRAAGASDTGELFF; CDR3nt: TGTGCCAGTAGTAGAGCAGCGGGAGCCTCGGACACCGGGGAGCTGTTTTTT
d_gene: -; abundance: -; v_gene: TRBV28; j_gene: TRBJ1-4; CDR3aa: CASSLSFGVGGFWGDEKLFF; CDR3nt: TGTGCCAGCAGTTTATCGTTTGGGGTAGGGGGTTTCTGGGGAGATGAAAAACTGTTTTTT
d_gene: -; abundance: -; v_gene: TRBV2; j_gene: TRBJ1-2; CDR3aa: CASSEDRALVYGYTF; CDR3nt: TGTGCCAGCAGTGAAGACAGGGCCCTCGTCTATGGCTACACCTTC
d_gene: -; abundance: -; v_gene: TRBV6-7; j_gene: TRBJ1-5; CDR3aa: CASSYRPLSNQPQHF; CDR3nt: TGTGCCAGCAGTTACCGGCCCCTTAGCAATCAGCCCCAGCATTTT
d_gene: -; abundance: -; v_gene: TRBV7-9; j_gene: TRBJ2-1; CDR3aa: CASSLVAATYNEQFF; CDR3nt: TGTGCCAGCAGCTTGGTCGCGGCCACCTACAATGAGCAGTTCTTC
d_gene: TRBD2; abundance: once; v_gene: TRBV4-3; j_gene: TRBJ2-7; CDR3aa: CASSRGTTYEQYF; CDR3nt: TGCGCCAGCAGCCGCGGGACTACCTACGAGCAGTACTTC
d_gene: TRBD1; abundance: -; v_gene: TRBV27; j_gene: TRBJ2-7; CDR3aa: CASSRKGQGAYEQYF; CDR3nt: TGTGCCAGCAGCCGAAAGGGACAGGGGGCTTACGAGCAGTACTTC
d_gene: -; abundance: -; v_gene: TRBV15; j_gene: TRBJ2-5; CDR3aa: CATSRDRAETQYF; CDR3nt: TGTGCCACCAGCAGAGATCGCGCGGAGACCCAGTACTTC
d_gene: -; abundance: -; v_gene: TRBV7-6; j_gene: TRBJ2-5; CDR3aa: CASSTTYHGETQYF; CDR3nt: TGTGCCAGCAGCACAACCTACCACGGAGAGACCCAGTACTTC
d_gene: -; abundance: -; v_gene: TRBV19; j_gene: TRBJ1-1; CDR3aa: CATSARWNTEAFF; CDR3nt: TGTGCCACATCTGCCCGGTGGAACACTGAAGCTTTCTTT
d_gene: -; abundance: -; v_gene: TRBV28; j_gene: TRBJ1-5; CDR3aa: CASRDRSNQPQHF; CDR3nt: TGTGCCAGCCGAGACAGGAGCAATCAGCCCCAGCATTTT
d_gene: TRBD1; abundance: -; v_gene: TRBV6-1; j_gene: TRBJ1-2; CDR3aa: CASSVTGSGYGYTF; CDR3nt: TGTGCCAGCAGTGTGACAGGGTCCGGCTATGGCTACACCTTC
d_gene: -; abundance: -; v_gene: TRBV7-2; j_gene: TRBJ2-7; CDR3aa: CASSLQGYEQYF; CDR3nt: TGTGCCAGCAGCCTACAGGGCTACGAGCAGTACTTC
d_gene: -; abundance: -; v_gene: TRBV28; j_gene: TRBJ2-1; CDR3aa: CASSVRDFRGYEQFF; CDR3nt: TGTGCCAGCAGTGTCCGGGACTTCCGGGGATATGAGCAGTTCTTC
d_gene: -; abundance: -; v_gene: TRBV7-2; j_gene: TRBJ2-7; CDR3aa: CASSSRGRWSDEQYF; CDR3nt: TGTGCCAGCAGCTCCCGAGGGAGGTGGTCCGACGAGCAGTACTTC
d_gene: TRBD2; abundance: -; v_gene: TRBV11-2; j_gene: TRBJ2-7; CDR3aa: CASSPTAGVYEQYF; CDR3nt: TGTGCCAGCAGCCCGACAGCGGGAGTATACGAGCAGTACTTC
d_gene: -; abundance: many; v_gene: TRBV7-9; j_gene: TRBJ2-1; CDR3aa: CASSLVWSTREAGNEQFF; CDR3nt: TGTGCCAGCAGCTTAGTGTGGAGTACGAGGGAGGCGGGAAATGAGCAGTTCTTC
d_gene: TRBD1; abundance: -; v_gene: TRBV10-1; j_gene: TRBJ2-3; CDR3aa: CASSHGGQGRTGTSTDTQYF; CDR3nt: TGCGCCAGCTCCCATGGGGGACAGGGGAGGACCGGGACTAGCACAGATACGCAGTATTTT
d_gene: TRBD1; abundance: -; v_gene: TRBV19; j_gene: TRBJ2-7; CDR3aa: CASSLRTGAYEQYF; CDR3nt: TGTGCCAGTAGTTTAAGGACAGGGGCCTACGAGCAGTACTTC
d_gene: TRBD1; abundance: -; v_gene: TRBV5-1; j_gene: TRBJ1-2; CDR3aa: CASSSAGTGNYGYTF; CDR3nt: TGCGCCAGCAGCTCAGCCGGGACAGGGAACTATGGCTACACCTTC
d_gene: -; abundance: -; v_gene: TRBV28; j_gene: TRBJ2-2; CDR3aa: CASSGGLLSGELFF; CDR3nt: TGTGCCAGCAGTGGGGGACTTTTGAGCGGGGAGCTGTTTTTT
d_gene: -; abundance: -; v_gene: TRBV27; j_gene: TRBJ2-2; CDR3aa: CASSLSPVGGELFF; CDR3nt: TGTGCCAGCAGTTTATCCCCGGTGGGCGGGGAGCTGTTTTTT
d_gene: -; abundance: -; v_gene: TRBV19; j_gene: TRBJ2-1; CDR3aa: CASSIGGRGDEQFF; CDR3nt: TGTGCCAGTAGTATAGGGGGCAGGGGGGATGAGCAGTTCTTC
d_gene: TRBD2; abundance: -; v_gene: TRBV11-2; j_gene: TRBJ2-5; CDR3aa: CASSLNSGGGETQYF; CDR3nt: TGTGCCAGCAGCTTAAATAGCGGGGGGGGAGAGACCCAGTACTTC
d_gene: -; abundance: -; v_gene: TRBV27; j_gene: TRBJ2-2; CDR3aa: CASSTYTGELFF; CDR3nt: TGTGCCAGCAGTACCTACACCGGGGAGCTGTTTTTT
d_gene: TRBD1; abundance: -; v_gene: TRBV29-1; j_gene: TRBJ2-7; CDR3aa: CSVDLGQGFEQYF; CDR3nt: TGCAGCGTTGATTTGGGACAGGGGTTCGAGCAGTACTTC
d_gene: -; abundance: -; v_gene: TRBV2; j_gene: TRBJ1-4; CDR3aa: CASSSLHGEKLFF; CDR3nt: TGTGCCAGCAGTTCATTACACGGGGAAAAACTGTTTTTT
d_gene: TRBD1; abundance: once; v_gene: TRBV11-2; j_gene: TRBJ2-4; CDR3aa: CASSLAGQQEDIQYF; CDR3nt: TGTGCCAGCAGCTTAGCGGGACAGCAGGAAGACATTCAGTACTTC
d_gene: TRBD1; abundance: -; v_gene: TRBV6-6; j_gene: TRBJ1-6; CDR3aa: CASSNDRGSPLHF; CDR3nt: TGTGCCAGCAGTAATGACAGGGGCTCACCCCTCCACTTT